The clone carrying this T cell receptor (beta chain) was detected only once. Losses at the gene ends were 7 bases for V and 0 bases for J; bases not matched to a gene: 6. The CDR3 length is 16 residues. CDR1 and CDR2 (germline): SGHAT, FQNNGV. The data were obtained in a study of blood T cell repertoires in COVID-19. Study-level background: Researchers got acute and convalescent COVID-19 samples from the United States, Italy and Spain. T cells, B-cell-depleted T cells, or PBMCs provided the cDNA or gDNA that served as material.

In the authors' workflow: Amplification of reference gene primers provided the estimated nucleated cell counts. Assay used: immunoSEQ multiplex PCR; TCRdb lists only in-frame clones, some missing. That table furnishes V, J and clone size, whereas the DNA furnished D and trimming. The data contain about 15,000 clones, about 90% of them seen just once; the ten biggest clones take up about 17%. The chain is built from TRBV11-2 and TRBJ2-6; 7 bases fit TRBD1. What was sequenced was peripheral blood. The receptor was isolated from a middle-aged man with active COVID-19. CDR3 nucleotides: TGTGCCAGCACCCTGGACAGGAGCTCTGGGGCCAACGTCCTGACTTTC. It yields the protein CASTLDRSSGANVLTF. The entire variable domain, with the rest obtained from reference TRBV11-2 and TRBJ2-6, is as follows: EAGVAQSPRYKIIEKRQSVAFWCNPISGHATLYWYQQILGQGPKLLIQFQNNGVVDDSQLPKDRFSAERLKGVDSTLKIQPAKLEDSAVYLCASTLDRSSGANVLTFGAGSRLTVL.